Listed below are T cell receptor beta chains from one sample, sequenced in a study of T cell responses to AZD1222 COVID-19 vaccine. The data were produced by immunoSEQ multiplex PCR, yet TCRdb's version contains in-frame clones alone and is incomplete. The sample lists 100,000 or so clones, 92% occurring once. The specimen was peripheral blood, collected 28 days after the second AZD1222 dose. These receptors originate from an adult who received the AZD1222 COVID-19 vaccine. The CDR3 runs from the conserved cysteine through the conserved F or W. D genes are given only for firm matches. Clone size is not always given. Where it is, it says once, few, many or a class for expanded clones.

j_call d_call v_call cdr3_length clone_size cdr3_nt cdr3_aa
TRBJ2-3 TRBD1 TRBV11-3 15 . TGTGCCAGCAGCCAACTGGGACAGTTCACAGATACGCAGTATTTT CASSQLGQFTDTQYF
TRBJ2-5 . TRBV11-3 16 . TGTGCCAGCAGCACGCCCGATGGGGCTGGTTCAGAGACCCAGTACTTC CASSTPDGAGSETQYF
TRBJ1-3 . TRBV10-2 11 . TGCGCCAGCAGTGATGGAAACACCATATATTTT CASSDGNTIYF
TRBJ1-2 . TRBV6-5 16 . TGTGCCAGCAGTTCCCTCGGAGGGGTGGTCCACTATGGCTACACCTTC CASSSLGGVVHYGYTF
TRBJ1-6 TRBD1 TRBV7-8 16 once TGTGCCAGCAGCCCTGGGGACAGTTTTTATAATTCACCCCTCCACTTT CASSPGDSFYNSPLHF
TRBJ2-2 . TRBV27 11 . TGTGCCAGCGGGATGGGCGGGGAGCTGTTTTTT CASGMGGELFF
TRBJ1-2 . TRBV5-6 12 . TGTGCCAGCAGCTTGGCACATCGTGGCTACACCTTC CASSLAHRGYTF
TRBJ1-5 . TRBV7-2 15 . TGTGCCAGCAGCTATGACATTTTTGGTAATCAGCCCCAGCATTTT CASSYDIFGNQPQHF
TRBJ1-6 . TRBV7-7 17 . TGTGCCAGCACCAGACAGTCTATACGCTCCTATAATTCACCCCTCCACTTT CASTRQSIRSYNSPLHF
TRBJ1-1 . TRBV30 17 . TGTGCCTGGAGTGTATCCCCCCTGGCGGGTAGGGACACTGAAGCTTTCTTT CAWSVSPLAGRDTEAFF
TRBJ2-1 TRBD2 TRBV2 16 . TGTGCCAGCCGCCCCGCCCTAGCGGGGGCCTACAATGAGCAGTTCTTC CASRPALAGAYNEQFF
TRBJ2-7 TRBD2 TRBV7-2 15 . TGTGCCAGCAGCGCCCGACTAGCGGGGAACTACGAGCAGTACTTC CASSARLAGNYEQYF